The 9 T cell receptor beta chains below were found in one sample sequenced in a study of memory CD8 T cells in hepatitis C reinfection. Libraries were prepared by immunoSEQ multiplex PCR; TCRdb keeps only in-frame clonotypes and omits some of them. The top ten hold 15% to 19% of the sample, which has 400 to 450 clones, nearly 70% seen once. The sample's time point: peak reinfection, 3 to 8 weeks after reinfection detection. TCR sequencing was done directly ex vivo on sorted cells, without expansion in vitro. The specimen sequenced was HCV tetramer-positive CD8+ T cells sorted from blood. All receptors come from a man younger than 35 with hepatitis C virus infection.

This chain joins TRBV6-4 and TRBJ1-1; D not certain. Trimming removed 10 bases at V and 11 bases at J, with 17 bases between. Looked up from germline, CDR1 is MRHNA and CDR2 is SNTAGT. The CDR3 length is 11 residues. The CDR3 is CATPGPGKAFF. The CDR3 DNA follows: TGTGCCACCCCCGGTCCGGGGAAGGCTTTCTTT.

J is TRBJ2-3 and V is TRBV15; 7 bases fit TRBD1. The junction had 4 bases not matched to a gene; V was cut back by 0 bases and J by 4 bases. Germline CDR1 reads LNHNV; CDR2 reads YYDKDF (reference sequence). The CDR3 contains 15 residues. The DNA of the CDR3 is TGTGCCACCAGCAGAGACACAGGGGAACCAGATACGCAGTATTTT. This sequence encodes CATSRDTGEPDTQYF.

This clone was observed a single time. The genes are TRBV4-1 and TRBJ1-4; 8 nucleotides agree with TRBD1. CDR1 MGHRA and CDR2 YSYEKL come from the germline V gene. CDR3 length equals 17 residues. The ends lost 1 base at V and 8 bases at J; junction bases unmatched: 12. This CDR3 is CASSQVTSGGYQEKLFF. In nucleotides, the CDR3 is TGCGCCAGCAGCCAAGTTACCTCAGGGGGCTATCAGGAAAAACTGTTTTTT.

The chain employs TRBV5-8 and TRBJ2-5; 8 positions match TRBD2. The germline V gene has CDR1 SGHTS and CDR2 YDEGEE. The CDR3 is made up of 18 amino acids. Trimming removed 0 bases from V and 0 bases from J; junction bases left unmatched: 10. The CDR3, as DNA: TGTGCCAGCAGCTTGGCCGAGGGGTCGGGAGGGTACCAAGAGACCCAGTACTTC. Protein sequence: CASSLAEGSGGYQETQYF.

The rearrangement joins TRBV9 to TRBJ2-5, with TRBD2 matching over 10 bases. Losses at the gene ends were 0 bases for V and 0 bases for J; bases not matched to a gene: 8. This CDR3 comprises 18 residues. Germline lookup yields CDR1 SGDLS and CDR2 YYNGEE. The CDR3 is CASSVEGGSGGYQETQYF. In nucleotides, the CDR3 is TGTGCCAGCAGCGTAGAAGGGGGTAGCGGGGGGTACCAAGAGACCCAGTACTTC. The complete variable domain, with remaining parts taken from reference TRBV9 and TRBJ2-5, reads DSGVTQTPKHLITATGQRVTLRCSPRSGDLSVYWYQQSLDQGLQFLIQYYNGEERAKGNILERFSAQQFPDLHSELNLSSLELGDSALYFCASSVEGGSGGYQETQYFGPGTRLLVL.

This clone was seen a single time. The rearrangement links TRBV6-1 to TRBJ2-5; TRBD2 matches at 9 bases. The CDR3 is 15 residues long. The V gene end was trimmed by 6 bases and the J gene end by 5 bases; junction bases not matched to a gene: 10. Looked up from germline, CDR1 is MNHNS and CDR2 is SASEGT. CDR3 protein: CASSQTSGGWETQYF. DNA of the CDR3: TGTGCCAGCAGCCAGACTAGCGGAGGGTGGGAGACCCAGTACTTC.

This clone appeared a single time. One end of the junction does not line up with germline, which may come from a read error. This same CDR3 is encoded by further DNA sequences in the sample. J is TRBJ2-5 and V is TRBV7-2; 13 bases are shared with TRBD2. Per germline, CDR1 SGHTA and CDR2 FQGNSA. The CDR3 contains 18 residues. For the CDR3, the DNA is TGTGCCAGCAGCTTAGAGGAGACTAGCGGGGGGTATCGAGAGACCCAATACTTC. This gives the protein CASSLEETSGGYRETQYF.

The chain combines TRBV4-3 with TRBJ2-3; TRBD2 is a possible D gene (6 bases). The CDR3 is 21 amino acids. Trimming left V 1 base short and J 2 bases short, with 28 bases between. Germline V gene data show CDR1 as LGHNA and CDR2 as YSLEER. CDR3 protein: CASSQAARAGFPRGLTDTQYF. CDR3 sequence (DNA): TGCGCCAGCAGCCAAGCCGCCCGGGCCGGATTTCCGCGGGGACTCACAGATACGCAGTATTTT.

V gene TRBV6-5 combines with J gene TRBJ2-1; weak D call: TRBD1 (6 bases). Germline V gene lookup returns CDR1 MNHEY and CDR2 SVGAGI. The CDR3 length is 13 residues. The ends were cut back, 6 bases at V and 6 bases at J, with 12 bases in the middle. CDR3 DNA sequence: TGTGCCAGCAGCTCCGCCAGGGGCAATGAGCAGTTCTTC. Its protein product is CASSSARGNEQFF.